This is a list of T cell receptor beta chains from one sample in a study of T-cell memory formation after mild COVID-19. TCRdb re-called the 5' RACE reads through MiXCR, storing one row per CDR3 protein. The sample lists 300,000 to 350,000 distinct CDR3 sequences, roughly an eighth seen once, with around 20% in the top ten. What was sequenced was PBMCs or a T cell subset sorted from them (not recorded which). The receptors were sampled from a young man who had mild COVID-19 (a few samples of this study predate the infection). Cell type and time point are not known. The CDR3 runs from the conserved cysteine through the conserved F or W. D genes are given only for firm matches. A row's size may be missing; if present it is once, few, many or a size class.

cdr3_aa cdr3_nt d_call clone_size j_call v_call
CASSADSWAATQETQYF TGTGCCAGCAGCGCGGATTCATGGGCCGCAACCCAAGAGACCCAGTACTTC NA NA TRBJ2-5 TRBV5-5
CASSLMGGTYEQYF TGTGCCAGCAGCTTAATGGGGGGGACCTACGAGCAGTACTTC TRBD2 few TRBJ2-7 TRBV7-3
CASRRAGGDEQYF TGTGCCAGTAGGCGAGCGGGGGGGGACGAGCAGTACTTC TRBD2 few TRBJ2-7 TRBV6-5
CASSLTGTGSFNQYF TGTGCCAGCAGCCTTACCGGGACAGGGTCATTCAATCAGTACTTC TRBD1 few TRBJ2-4 TRBV6-6
CASSQDSGRVKGEKLFF TGTGCCAGCAGCCAAGATTCGGGCAGGGTCAAGGGTGAAAAACTGTTTTTT NA NA TRBJ1-4 TRBV4-2
CASSPPRGLTGELFF TGTGCCAGCAGCCCCCCCAGGGGGCTTACCGGGGAGCTGTTTTTT TRBD1 NA TRBJ2-2 TRBV7-9
CASSFTSGEETQYF TGCGCCAGCAGCTTCACTAGCGGGGAAGAGACCCAGTACTTC TRBD2 many TRBJ2-5 TRBV5-1
CASSVNPGTVADTQYF TGTGCCAGTAGTGTCAATCCCGGGACAGTGGCAGATACGCAGTATTTT TRBD1 NA TRBJ2-3 TRBV19
CASSANEKLFF TGTGCCAGCAGCGCCAATGAAAAACTGTTTTTT NA NA TRBJ1-4 TRBV11-2
CATSDPDRDYGYTF TGTGCCACCAGTGATCCCGACAGGGACTATGGCTACACCTTC TRBD1 NA TRBJ1-2 TRBV24-1
CASSQAALGPDNEQFF TGTGCCAGCAGCCAAGCTGCGTTAGGCCCAGACAATGAGCAGTTCTTC NA few TRBJ2-1 TRBV3-1
CASSEGWGNTEAFF TGTGCCAGCAGTGAAGGATGGGGAAACACTGAAGCTTTCTTT NA many TRBJ1-1 TRBV25-1
CASSPTGSHGYNEQFF TGTGCCAGCAGCCCTACAGGGTCGCACGGATACAATGAGCAGTTCTTC NA NA TRBJ2-1 TRBV11-2
CASSYYSGMQYF TGTGCCAGCAGTTACTACTCGGGGATGCAGTATTTT NA few TRBJ2-3 TRBV6-2/TRBV6-3
CASSRDWITEAFF TGTGCCAGCAGCCGCGACTGGATCACTGAAGCTTTCTTT NA NA TRBJ1-1 TRBV3-1
CSARAGNGELFF TGCAGTGCTAGAGCGGGGAACGGGGAGCTGTTTTTT NA NA TRBJ2-2 TRBV20-1
CASSPRAGDLRYF TGTGCCAGCAGTCCTAGGGCAGGGGATTTACGGTACTTC NA few TRBJ2-7 TRBV27
CAISASNQPQHF TGTGCCATCAGTGCGAGCAATCAGCCCCAGCATTTT NA once TRBJ1-5 TRBV10-3
CSVGWTLQNIQYF TGCAGCGTTGGTTGGACGCTACAAAACATTCAGTACTTC NA few TRBJ2-4 TRBV29-1
CASSLYLAGGLSYEQYF TGTGCCAGCAGCTTATATCTAGCGGGGGGACTATCCTACGAGCAGTACTTC TRBD2 NA TRBJ2-7 TRBV7-2
CASSDYTGHPGTQYF TGTGCCAGCAGTGATTATACCGGGCACCCAGGGACGCAGTATTTT NA few TRBJ2-3 TRBV25-1